This note documents a single TCR beta chain sequence. Its antigen is not yet known. No base quality values were provided; no much bigger clone lies one nucleotide off. The data are from a study of OX40 agonist ivuxolimab in advanced cancers. Regarding the complete study: The costimulatory receptor OX40 (CD134) was targeted by ivuxolimab, a fully human IgG2 agonistic monoclonal antibody. The paper reports the monotherapy dose-escalation portion (N = 52 patients) of the phase I ivuxolimab trial. Partial responses occurred in three dose-escalation patients: two with cutaneous melanoma and one with hepatocellular carcinoma. The purpose of peripheral TCRbeta sequencing was to test whether ivuxolimab changed TCR sequence diversity and led to clonal T-cell expansion. Intravenous ivuxolimab was administered to patients every 2 weeks at six dose levels: 0.01, 0.1, 0.3, 1.5, 3 and 10 mg/kg. Of the roughly 51 patients in dose escalation, around 20 had hepatocellular carcinoma, approximately 15 had melanoma, 9 had renal cell carcinoma and 9 had head and neck cancer. Patients were allowed to have had prior anti-PD-1, anti-PD-L1 or anti-CTLA-4 therapy, and 30% to 40% of the dose-escalation patients had previously received checkpoint inhibitors. In the dose-escalation cohort, 82.7% of patients were male, and the mean age was around 60 years, with a range of 23 to 79. What the research found in general, with its limitations: Partial responders in the 0.1-3.0 mg/kg groups had among the lowest normalized peripheral clonal expansion, especially among CD8+ T cells. On average, CD8+ T cells showed more expanded clones than CD4+ T cells after ivuxolimab. Low levels of normalized T-cell clonal expansion were also seen in some patients who did not respond. Antigen specificity was not determined for the clonally expanded peripheral T cells. At doses of 0.1 to 3.0 mg/kg, clonal expansion of both CD4+ and CD8+ blood T cells was observed from baseline to week 6.

Genomic DNA was extracted from sorted cells for sequencing of the TCRbeta CDR3 region. TCRbeta CDR3 regions were sequenced using the immunoSEQ Assay. TCRdb carries this immuneACCESS record with in-frame sequences only. Its versions omit some clonotypes, under half of them owing to an unresolved V gene in the studies checked, with the rest unexplained. The sample table holds 70,000 to 95,000 clones, of which roughly nine tenths were seen once. The ten largest clones represent 10% to 15% of the sample. The trial excluded patients who had a history of autoimmune disease or who were on systemic immunosuppression. Peripheral blood for TCR sequencing was collected from all dose cohorts at baseline, on cycle 4 day 1, and on cycle 7 day 1. Samples were obtained from an open-label, multicenter, first-in-human phase I dose-escalation trial of ivuxolimab. Adults with locally advanced or metastatic melanoma, renal cell, hepatocellular, or head and neck squamous cell carcinoma were enrolled in the trial. Before TCR sequencing, CD4+ and CD8+ T cells were separately sorted from peripheral blood.

CDR1 MGHRA and CDR2 YSYEKL were looked up in the germline V gene. Compared with germline, V lacks 0 bases and J lacks 2 bases; bases without a gene match: 2. From cysteine to phenylalanine, the CDR3 is 15 amino acids long. Only the CDR3 region is kept as DNA, spanning 45 bases read in frame from base 1. Sequenced material: CD4+ or CD8+ T cells sorted from blood, taken in a trial of the OX40 agonist ivuxolimab. This TCR derives from an adult with an advanced solid tumor such as melanoma, head and neck, liver or kidney cancer. The chain is encoded by TRBV4-1 joined to TRBJ1-1, with 8 bases in between that match TRBD1. Here is the DNA: TGCGCCAGCAGCCAAGAGACAGGGGCTAACACTGAAGCTTTCTTT. This codes for CASSQETGANTEAFF.